This T cell receptor beta chain was sequenced in a study of T cell repertoires in cytomegalovirus infection. Study outcomes and limitations: Totalled public TCR beta family frequency picked out people who carried CMV plus the relevant HLA. HLA-C-restricted, CMV-specific TCR beta clonotypes were dominant ex vivo.

For this clonotype: No antigen is known for it.

Germline V gene sequence: CDR1 KGHSH, CDR2 LQKENI. V lost 5 bases and J 3 bases, leaving 11 bases between the germline ends. The CDR3 is 14 amino acids. TCRdb called the reads again in MiXCR, with one record for every CDR3 protein. The data contain about 360,000 distinct CDR3 sequences, 15% to 20% of them singletons. The receptor was isolated from a human donor in good health (CMV status not recorded). Some clones in this sample may be carry-over from other donors' samples. The sequenced sample consisted of PBMCs. The chain joins TRBV18 to TRBJ2-1; D perhaps matches TRBD1 (5 bases). CDR3 region: CASSETGYYNEQFF. CDR3 bases: TGTGCCAGCTCAGAAACAGGTTACTACAATGAGCAGTTCTTC.